This TCR beta chain was found in a study of read filtering for tumor transcriptome and immune sequencing. Germline V gives CDR1 SGHAT, CDR2 FQNNGV. Trimming at V came to 5 bases and at J to 5 bases, leaving 6 bases not matched to a gene. The CDR3 is 15 amino acids. Molecular barcoded adaptors covering alpha/delta and beta/gamma chains were used on roughly 400 ng RNA. TCRdb passed the reads through MiXCR, listing each CDR3 protein once. Of about 50,000 distinct CDR3 sequences listed, roughly a fifth are singletons. This clonotype was recorded many times. The sequenced sample was a population of CD138-negative cells sorted from bone marrow. The rearrangement uses TRBV11-2 and TRBJ2-7, with TRBD2 matching 13 bases. The TCR comes from a donor at least 40 years old with multiple myeloma. The CDR3 nucleotides read TGTGCCAGCAGCCCAGGACTAGCGGGAGCCCACGAGCAGTACTTC. Its protein is CASSPGLAGAHEQYF.